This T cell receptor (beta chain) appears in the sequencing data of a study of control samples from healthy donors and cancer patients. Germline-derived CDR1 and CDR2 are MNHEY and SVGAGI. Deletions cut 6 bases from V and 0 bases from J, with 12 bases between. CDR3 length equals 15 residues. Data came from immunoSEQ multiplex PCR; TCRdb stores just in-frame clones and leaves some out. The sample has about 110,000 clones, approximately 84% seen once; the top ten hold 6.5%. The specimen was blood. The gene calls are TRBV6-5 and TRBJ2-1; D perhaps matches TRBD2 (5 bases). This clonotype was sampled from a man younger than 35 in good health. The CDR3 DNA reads TGTGCCAGCAGCCTTCGGGGTAGCTCCTACAATGAGCAGTTCTTC. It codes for CASSLRGSSYNEQFF.